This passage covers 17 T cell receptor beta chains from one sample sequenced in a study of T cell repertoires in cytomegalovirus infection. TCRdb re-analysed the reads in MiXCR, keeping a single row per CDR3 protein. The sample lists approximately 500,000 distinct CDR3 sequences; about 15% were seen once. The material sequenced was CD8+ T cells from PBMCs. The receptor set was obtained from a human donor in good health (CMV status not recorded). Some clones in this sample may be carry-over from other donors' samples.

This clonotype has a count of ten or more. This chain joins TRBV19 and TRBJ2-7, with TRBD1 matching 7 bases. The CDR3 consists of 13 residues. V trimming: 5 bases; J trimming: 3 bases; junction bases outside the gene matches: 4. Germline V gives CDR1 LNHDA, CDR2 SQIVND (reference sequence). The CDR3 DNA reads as TGTGCCAGTAGTCCCGGGACAGACTACGAGCAGTACTTC. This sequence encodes CASSPGTDYEQYF.

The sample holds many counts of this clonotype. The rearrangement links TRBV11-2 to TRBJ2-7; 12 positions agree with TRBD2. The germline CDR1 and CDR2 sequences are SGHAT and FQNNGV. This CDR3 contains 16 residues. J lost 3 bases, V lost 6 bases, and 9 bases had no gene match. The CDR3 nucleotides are TGTGCCAGCAGTCTCCCCATGACTAGCGGGAGCTACGAGCAGTACTTC. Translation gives CASSLPMTSGSYEQYF.

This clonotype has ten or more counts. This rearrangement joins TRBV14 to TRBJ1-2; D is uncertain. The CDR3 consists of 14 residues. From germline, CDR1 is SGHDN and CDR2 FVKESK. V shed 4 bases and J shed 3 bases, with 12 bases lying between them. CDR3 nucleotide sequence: TGTGCCAGCAGCCCCCCGGGGAGCTACTATGGCTACACCTTC. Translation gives CASSPPGSYYGYTF.

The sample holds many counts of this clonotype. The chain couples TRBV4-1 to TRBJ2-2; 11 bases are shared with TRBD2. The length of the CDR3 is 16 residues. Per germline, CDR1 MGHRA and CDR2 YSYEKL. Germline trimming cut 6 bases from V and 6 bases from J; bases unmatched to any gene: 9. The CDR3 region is CASSFTSGSLSGELFF. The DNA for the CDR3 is TGCGCCAGCAGTTTCACTAGCGGGAGTTTATCCGGGGAGCTGTTTTTT.

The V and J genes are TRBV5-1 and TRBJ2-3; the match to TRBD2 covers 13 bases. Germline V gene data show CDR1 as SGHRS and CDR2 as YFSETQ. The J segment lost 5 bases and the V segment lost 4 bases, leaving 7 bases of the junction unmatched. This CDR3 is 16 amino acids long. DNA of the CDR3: TGCGCCAGCAGCGGGGGACTAGCGGGATCGGGAGATACGCAGTATTTT. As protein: CASSGGLAGSGDTQYF.

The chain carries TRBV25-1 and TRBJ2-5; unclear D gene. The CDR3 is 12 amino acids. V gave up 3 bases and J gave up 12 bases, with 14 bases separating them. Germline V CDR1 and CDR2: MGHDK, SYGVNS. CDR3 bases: TGTGCCAGCAGTGACCTCGAGACATTGGAGTACTTC. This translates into CASSDLETLEYF.

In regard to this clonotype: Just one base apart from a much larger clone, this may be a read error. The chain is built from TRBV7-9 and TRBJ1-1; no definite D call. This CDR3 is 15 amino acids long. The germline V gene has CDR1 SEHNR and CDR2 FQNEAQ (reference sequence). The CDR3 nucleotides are TGTGCCAGCAGCCTAGGACTTGGTAGAAACACTGAAGCTTCCTTT. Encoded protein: CASSLGLGRNTEASF.

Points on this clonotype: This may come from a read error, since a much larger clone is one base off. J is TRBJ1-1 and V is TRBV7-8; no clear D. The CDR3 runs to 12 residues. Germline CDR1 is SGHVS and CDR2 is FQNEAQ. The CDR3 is CASRRMKTEAFF. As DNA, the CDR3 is TGTGCCAGCAGGAGGATGAAAACTGAAGCTTTCTTT.

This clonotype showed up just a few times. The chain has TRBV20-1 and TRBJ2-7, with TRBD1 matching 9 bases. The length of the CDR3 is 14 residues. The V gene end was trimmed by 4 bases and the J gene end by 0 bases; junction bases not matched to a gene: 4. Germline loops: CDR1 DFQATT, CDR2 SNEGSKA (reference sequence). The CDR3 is CSAKGQGSSYEQYF. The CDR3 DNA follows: TGCAGTGCTAAAGGACAGGGGTCCTCCTACGAGCAGTACTTC.

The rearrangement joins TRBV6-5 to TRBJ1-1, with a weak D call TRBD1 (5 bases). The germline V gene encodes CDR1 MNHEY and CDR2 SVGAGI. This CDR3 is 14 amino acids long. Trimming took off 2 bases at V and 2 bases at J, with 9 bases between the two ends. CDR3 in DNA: TGTGCCAGCAGTTACGGGGGATATAACACTGAAGCTTTCTTT. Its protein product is CASSYGGYNTEAFF.

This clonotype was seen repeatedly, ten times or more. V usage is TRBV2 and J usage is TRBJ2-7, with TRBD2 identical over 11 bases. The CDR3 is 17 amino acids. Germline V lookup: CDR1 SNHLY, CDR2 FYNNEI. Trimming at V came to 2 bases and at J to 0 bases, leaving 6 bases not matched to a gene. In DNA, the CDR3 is TGTGCCAGCAGTGAATGGCTAGCGGGGGGCCTCTCCTACGAGCAGTACTTC. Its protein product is CASSEWLAGGLSYEQYF.

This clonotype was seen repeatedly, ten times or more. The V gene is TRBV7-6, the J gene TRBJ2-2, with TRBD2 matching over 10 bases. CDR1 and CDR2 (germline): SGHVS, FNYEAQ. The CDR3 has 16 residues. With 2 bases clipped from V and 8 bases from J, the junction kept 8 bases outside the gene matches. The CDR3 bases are TGTGCCAGCAGCTTAACGGCTAGCGGGAGTCGGGGGGAGCTGTTTTTT. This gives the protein CASSLTASGSRGELFF.

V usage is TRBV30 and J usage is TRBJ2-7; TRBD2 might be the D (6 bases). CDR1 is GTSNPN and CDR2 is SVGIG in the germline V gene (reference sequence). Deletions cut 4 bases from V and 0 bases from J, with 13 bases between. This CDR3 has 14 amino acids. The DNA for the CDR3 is TGTGCCTGGATTGCCACTAGCAGCTCCTACGAGCAGTACTTC. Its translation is CAWIATSSSYEQYF.

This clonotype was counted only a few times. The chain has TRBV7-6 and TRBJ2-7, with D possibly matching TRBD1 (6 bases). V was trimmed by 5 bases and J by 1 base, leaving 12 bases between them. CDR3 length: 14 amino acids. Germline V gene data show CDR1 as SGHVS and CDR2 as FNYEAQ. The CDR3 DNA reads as TGTGCCAGCAGCCCGCCGACAGGATCCTACGAGCAGTACTTC. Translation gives CASSPPTGSYEQYF.

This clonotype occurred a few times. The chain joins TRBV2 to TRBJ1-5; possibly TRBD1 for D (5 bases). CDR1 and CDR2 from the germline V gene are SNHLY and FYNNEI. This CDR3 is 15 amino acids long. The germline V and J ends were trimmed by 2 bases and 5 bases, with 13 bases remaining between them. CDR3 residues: CASSERGRVDQPQHF. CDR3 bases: TGTGCCAGCAGTGAAAGGGGACGAGTCGATCAGCCCCAGCATTTT.

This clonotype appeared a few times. CDR3: CASSYGGLSIETQYF. Here the CDR3 DNA reads TGTGCCAGCAGTTACGGCGGATTAAGTATTGAGACCCAGTACTTC. The V call is TRBV6-5, the J call TRBJ2-5; D gene unclear. V lost 2 bases and J lost 5, with 15 bases in between. Germline lookup yields CDR1 MNHEY and CDR2 SVGAGI. The CDR3 is made up of 15 amino acids.

The CDR3: CASSSLDRGVYGEAFF. CDR3 bases: TGTGCCAGCAGCTCTCTAGACAGGGGGGTATACGGTGAAGCTTTCTTT. The chain couples TRBV5-4 to TRBJ1-1; 9 bases line up with TRBD1. V shed 3 bases, J shed 7 bases, and the junction held 13 bases outside the gene matches. The CDR3 is made up of 16 amino acids. The germline CDR1 and CDR2 sequences are SGHNT and YYREEE (reference sequence).